This T cell receptor beta chain was sequenced for a study of shared clonotypes between healthy human individuals (dated by TCRdb to the early 2020s). Looking at the study overall: The cohort comprised two women and a few men aged 18 to 49 years. For each donor, three plates each were used for CD4 naive and CD4 memory, two plates were used for CD8 naive, and one plate was used for CD8 memory. Per donor, leukapheresis produced somewhere between about 0.94 and 9.5 billion PBMCs. Blood TCR repertoires of several healthy adults were deeply sequenced to estimate repertoire size and the extent of clonotype sharing between individuals. To increase sequencing depth and limit assay-specific biases, different laboratories used diverse techniques to prepare libraries and sequence TCR repertoires.

With regard to this clone: Its antigen is unknown. Base-call qualities are not available, and no considerably larger clone is one nucleotide away.

Summary of the overall study and its limitations: Only blood was sampled, and tissue TCR repertoires likely differ from those in blood. Naive subsets generally had larger estimated clonotype richness than memory subsets did. Because the study included a small number of donors, the genetic and exposure-history diversity represented was limited. Compared with non-shared clonotypes, clonotypes shared by all four sorted-subset donors had higher generation probabilities. Approximately 5% of naive CD4, 3.5% of naive CD8, roughly 2.4% of memory CD4, and less than 0.45% of memory CD8 clonotypes were shared across a few donors. Based on pairwise subsampling, the degree of clonotype sharing among donors was expected to be affected by sequencing depth. Rarefaction of sorted-subset datasets indicated incomplete sequencing despite the large sequencing depth.

Using the deep immunoSEQ assay, TCR CDR3 regions were amplified from genomic DNA by multiplex PCR. Genomic DNA extracted from each cell subset was distributed evenly over all wells of several immunoSEQ 96-well plates, and each plate served as one replicate. Each replicate PCR for sorted subsets received about 200 ng genomic DNA, equal to roughly 30,000 T cell genomes. Purified libraries were quantified with a Qubit 3.0 fluorometer, sized on a Bioanalyzer 2100, and re-quantified with the KAPA Library Quantification kit. Each immunoSEQ 96-well plate was sequenced on its own single-read 150-cycle Illumina NextSeq 550 flow cell. For the original study's pipeline: The immunoSEQ output contained only junctional sequences without quality scores, so filtering could not match that applied to full-length reads. Sequences were annotated with PyIR, a Python wrapper for IgBLAST v1.9, using IMGT germline references to assign V/J genes and CDR3. Reads were filtered out if the reads had weak V/J assignments (E-value above 1e-6), no CDR3, stop codons, out-of-frame junctions, or ambiguous translated residues. V3J clonotypes were defined by identical inferred V gene, J gene, and CDR3 amino acid sequence. To compute the percentage overlap between repertoires, the number of shared unique clonotypes was divided by the size of the smaller repertoire. Three approaches were used to assess repertoire richness: RTK rarefaction, the Chao1 estimator, and Recon v2.1 estimates of unobserved clonotypes. For all TCRbeta clonotypes obtained by the gDNA method from several donors, generation probabilities were computed with OLGA. Imported from immuneACCESS, the table was reduced by TCRdb to in-frame sequences with V and J called. These copies leave out some clones; in studies compared against another copy, an unresolved V gene accounts for under half, and the cause of the remainder is not known. The DNA gave D and trimming, while V, J and clone size come from that table. The sample table lists around 2.5 million clones, over 85% of them with a count of one. The ten largest clonotypes hold 0.36% of the sample.

Healthy HIV-negative adults with no recently reported acute infections or vaccinations were included as donors. Every donor was a Caucasian adult living in Nashville, Tennessee, USA. CD4+ T cells were enriched by magnetic negative selection; naive cells were then positively selected on CD45RA, and the negative fraction formed the memory subset. Blood was obtained by leukapheresis, after which PBMCs were separated by Ficoll-Histopaque density gradient centrifugation and cryopreserved in liquid nitrogen vapor phase. Analytical flow cytometry was used to check the purity and quantity of every magnetically sorted T cell population. Genomic DNA was isolated from every sorted fraction and measured by UV absorbance on a Nanodrop 2000c. The V end loses 4 bases and the J end loses 5 bases, and a stretch of 14 bases separates them. From its cysteine to its phenylalanine, the CDR3 spans 15 amino acids. The sequence is cut down to CDR3 DNA, 45 bases in frame from base 1. From the germline V gene, CDR1 is SNHLY and CDR2 is FYNNEI.

This TCR was sampled from a man in his late teens or twenties in good health. Some clones in this sample may be carry-over from other donors' samples. This chain joins TRBV2 to TRBJ2-2; the D region possibly corresponds to TRBD2 (5 bases align). The sequenced sample was naive CD4+ T cells from PBMCs. The cell subset or site tag for this specimen amounts to: CD45RA+ positively selected. The CDR3 protein is CASSGEGLITGELFF. In nucleotides, the sequence is TGTGCCAGCAGTGGCGAGGGCCTGATTACCGGGGAGCTGTTTTTT.